This is a list of T cell receptor beta chains from one sample in a study of neurological immune-mediated disorders. A single record per CDR3 protein comes from TCRdb applying MiXCR to the 5' RACE reads. The profile shows 55,000 to 75,000 distinct CDR3 sequences, 2% to 3% of them singletons. The sample taken for sequencing was PBMCs. Receptors originate from a man in his fifties with multiple sclerosis. CDR3s include the opening cysteine and the closing phenylalanine or tryptophan. A D gene is named only where the DNA matches it firmly. The size entry is marked missing in some rows and otherwise reads once, few, many or a size class.

D,J,V,size,DNA,CDR3
NA,TRBJ2-1,TRBV5-4,many,TGTGCCAGCAGCCCGGGGGACCCCTACAATGAGCAGTTCTTC,CASSPGDPYNEQFF
NA,TRBJ2-2,TRBV30,many,TGTGCCTGGAGGAGGGGGACAACGGATACCGGGGAGCTGTTTTTT,CAWRRGTTDTGELFF
NA,TRBJ1-2,TRBV4-1,many,TGCGCCAGCAGCCAAGACGGCAGGGTGGATGGCTACACCTTC,CASSQDGRVDGYTF
TRBD2,TRBJ2-3,TRBV5-1,many,TGCGCCAGCAGCGTGACTAGCGGGGGGGATACGCAGTATTTT,CASSVTSGGDTQYF
TRBD2,TRBJ2-7,TRBV20-1,many,TGCAGTGCCGACTTGACTAGCGGGGGCTACGAGCAGTACTTC,CSADLTSGGYEQYF
NA,TRBJ1-2,TRBV10-3,NA,TGTGCCATCAGTGTCTCATTTTGGGCAGGGCGAGGCTACACCTTC,CAISVSFWAGRGYTF
NA,TRBJ2-5,TRBV4-3,NA,TGCGCCAGCAGCCAAGATTTCAGGGTTTGGGAGAACCAGTACTTC,CASSQDFRVWENQYF
TRBD1,TRBJ2-2,TRBV7-3,many,TGTGCCAGCAGCTTAAAATCGGGACAGGTACCCACCGGGGAGCTGTTTTTT,CASSLKSGQVPTGELFF
TRBD1,TRBJ2-2,TRBV5-1,many,TGCGCCAGCAGCGGACAGGGTGCCGCCGGGGAGCTGTTTTTT,CASSGQGAAGELFF
NA,TRBJ1-5,TRBV18,many,TGTGCCAGCTCTCGTAGTGGTCAGCCCCAGCATTTT,CASSRSGQPQHF
TRBD2,TRBJ2-1,TRBV5-6,many,TGTGCCAGCAGCTTGGTCGCGGGGGGGCTATACAATGAGCAGTTCTTC,CASSLVAGGLYNEQFF
NA,TRBJ2-7,TRBV29-1,many,TGCAGCGTTGTAGGGGGTCGCTCCTACGAGCAGTACTTC,CSVVGGRSYEQYF
TRBD1,TRBJ1-4,TRBV7-2,many,TGTGCCAGCAGCTCATCCGGGACAGGGACTGAAAAACTGTTTTTT,CASSSSGTGTEKLFF
TRBD1,TRBJ2-1,TRBV6-5,many,TGTGCCAGCAGCCGAAAAACAGGGGGACTTAACAATGAGCAGTTCTTC,CASSRKTGGLNNEQFF
TRBD1,TRBJ1-6,TRBV7-2,many,TGTGCCAGCAGCTTAAGGGACAGGGGGTCGTCACCCCTCCACTTT,CASSLRDRGSSPLHF
TRBD1,TRBJ2-6,TRBV10-3,many,TGTGCCATCAGTGAGTCACCGGGACAGGGGTCCTCTGGGGCCAACGTCCTGACTTTC,CAISESPGQGSSGANVLTF
TRBD1,TRBJ1-2,TRBV29-1,many,TGCAGCGTTGAAGACACCCAATACAGGGGTAAGGCCTTTGGCTACACCTTC,CSVEDTQYRGKAFGYTF
NA,TRBJ1-2,TRBV7-2,many,TGTGCCAGCAGCTTAGATCCAGGAACTAACTATGGCTACACCTTC,CASSLDPGTNYGYTF
TRBD1,TRBJ2-3,TRBV5-1,many,TGCGCCAGCAGCTTGGGGGGACAGGGATCGGGCACAGATACGCAGTATTTT,CASSLGGQGSGTDTQYF
NA,TRBJ2-1,TRBV25-1,few,TGTGCCAGCAGTGACACAGGGAAATCCTACAATGAGCAGTTCTTC,CASSDTGKSYNEQFF
NA,TRBJ2-7,TRBV4-1,many,TGCGCCAGCAGCCAGGACGGACCTTCCTACGAGCAGTACTTC,CASSQDGPSYEQYF
NA,TRBJ2-2,TRBV7-6,many,TGTGCCAGCAGCTTATATAGCCCACAGAACACCGGGGAGCTGTTTTTT,CASSLYSPQNTGELFF
NA,TRBJ2-5,TRBV29-1,NA,TGCAGCGTTGAAGATCGGGCATCTTACTACTTC,CSVEDRASYYF
NA,TRBJ1-5,TRBV4-3,many,TGCGCCAGCAGCCTCGGAGGGGATCAGCCCCAGCATTTT,CASSLGGDQPQHF
TRBD2,TRBJ2-3,TRBV20-1,many,TGCAGTGCTAGGGCTAGCGGGGGACCGTTCACAGATACGCAGTATTTT,CSARASGGPFTDTQYF
TRBD2,TRBJ2-1,TRBV5-1,many,TGCGCCAGCAGCTTGGGCGCGGGGGGGCTTGGTGAGCAGTTCTTC,CASSLGAGGLGEQFF
TRBD1,TRBJ2-7,TRBV5-4,many,TGTGCCAGCAGCTTTATGGGACAGGGGGCCTACGAGCAGTACTTC,CASSFMGQGAYEQYF
NA,TRBJ1-1,TRBV6-1,many,TGTGCCAGCAGTACGTCCCAGTACGAGAACACTGAAGCTTTCTTT,CASSTSQYENTEAFF
NA,TRBJ2-7,TRBV5-1,many,TGCGCCAGCAGCTTAGAGGGCCCGTCCTTAGAGCAGTACTTC,CASSLEGPSLEQYF
NA,TRBJ2-5,TRBV7-2,many,TGTGCCAGCAGTCCCCCGGGGGCGGCGGGGCAAGAGACCCAGTACTTC,CASSPPGAAGQETQYF
TRBD1,TRBJ1-5,TRBV12-3/TRBV12-4,many,TGTGCCAGCAACTCCGGGGACAGAAGCAATCAGCCCCAGCATTTT,CASNSGDRSNQPQHF
NA,TRBJ2-1,TRBV20-1,many,TGCAGTGCTAGCGAGACTGGGACGGTGAAGCAGTTCTTC,CSASETGTVKQFF
NA,TRBJ2-3,TRBV9,many,TGTGCCAGCAGCCAGTCAGGGGGGCCGGATACGCAGTATTTT,CASSQSGGPDTQYF